This entry features one T cell receptor beta chain sequence. This clone is characterized as medium-sized (0.01 to 0.1%). The antigen it recognizes is unknown. Base qualities are missing; no much larger clone stands one base away. The sample is drawn from a study of fetal regulatory T cell absence and autoimmunity (dated by TCRdb to 2015 to 2018). Study-level background: Exocrine pancreas autoimmunity was seen in the IPEX patients without clinical diabetes. Summary of the overall study and its limitations: Significant oligoclonal enrichment of the TCR compartment was observed in pancreas versus cord blood, with some top clones enriched more than 90-fold. Cord blood and pancreas had broadly similar TRB gene family usage, resembling published neonatal and adult repertoires. The oligoclonal enrichment was interpreted as supporting antigen-driven autoimmunity in the pancreas before birth in IPEX syndrome.

Inclusive of the bounding cysteine and phenylalanine, the CDR3 is 14 residues long. Just CDR3 DNA is preserved here, 42 bases in frame from base 1. CDR1 SGHTA and CDR2 FQGNSA are derived from the germline V gene. Trimming takes 6 bases from V and 0 bases from J, and the germline ends sit 10 bases apart. Amplification and barcoding of TCRbeta CDR3 regions were carried out by two-step multiplex PCR on the immunoSEQ human TCRbeta survey platform. Illumina instruments were used to sequence the libraries, and IgH from the same samples was sequenced in parallel. Regarding the original processing steps: Raw reads were filtered against IMGT V, D, J definitions and binned by a nearest-neighbor algorithm to remove PCR and sequencing errors. A clone was defined by an identical nucleotide sequence, and differential abundance between tissues was tested with a Fisher exact test for each clone at a pFDR threshold of p<0.01. Clones whose frequencies were too low for statistical inference were excluded by a minimum inclusion filter of 10 in either sample. The immunoSEQ Analyzer was used for pairwise clonal comparisons, and IMGT tools were used to assess gene family usage. This immuneACCESS table, as held by TCRdb, lists in-frame sequences with V and J called but not all clones. Of the missing ones, under half trace to an unresolved V gene in checked studies; the others have no known cause. That table supplies the V and J calls and clone size; D and trimming were determined from the DNA. The sample profile shows around 100,000 clones; more than 70% of them were found once. Jointly, the top ten make up 2% of the sample.

Genomic DNA from frozen pancreas tissue was processed for repertoire sequencing. The DNeasy Blood and Tissue Kit was used to extract roughly 1.7-3.3 ug of genomic DNA from either umbilical cord blood or frozen pancreas. This TCR derives from a male donor with IPEX syndrome. The specimen sequenced was pancreas tissue. The rearranged segments are TRBV7-2 and TRBJ2-3; the D gene remains uncertain. The DNA is as follows: TGTGCCAGCAGGGTCGGAAGTAGCACAGATACGCAGTATTTT. It encodes CASRVGSSTDTQYF.